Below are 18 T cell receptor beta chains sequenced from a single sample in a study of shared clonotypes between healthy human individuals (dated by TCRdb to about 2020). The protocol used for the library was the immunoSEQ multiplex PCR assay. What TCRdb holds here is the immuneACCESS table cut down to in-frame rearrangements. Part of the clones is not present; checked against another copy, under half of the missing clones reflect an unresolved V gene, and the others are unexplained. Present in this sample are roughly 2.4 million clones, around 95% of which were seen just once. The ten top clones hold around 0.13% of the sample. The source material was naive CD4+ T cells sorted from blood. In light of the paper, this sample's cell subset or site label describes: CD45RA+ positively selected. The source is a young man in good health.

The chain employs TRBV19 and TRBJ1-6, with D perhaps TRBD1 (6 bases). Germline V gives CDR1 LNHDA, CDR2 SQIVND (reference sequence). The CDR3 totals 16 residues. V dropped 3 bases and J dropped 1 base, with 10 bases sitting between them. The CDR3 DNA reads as TGTGCCAGTAGTATGGGCCAGGGGTCCTATAATTCACCCCTCCACTTT. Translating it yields CASSMGQGSYNSPLHF.

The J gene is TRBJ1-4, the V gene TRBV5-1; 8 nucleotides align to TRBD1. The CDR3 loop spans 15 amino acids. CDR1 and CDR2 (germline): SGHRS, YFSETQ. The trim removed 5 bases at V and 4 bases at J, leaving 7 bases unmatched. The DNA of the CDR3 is TGCGCCAGCAGATCTTCAGGGGGCCGTAATGAAAAACTGTTTTTT. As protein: CASRSSGGRNEKLFF.

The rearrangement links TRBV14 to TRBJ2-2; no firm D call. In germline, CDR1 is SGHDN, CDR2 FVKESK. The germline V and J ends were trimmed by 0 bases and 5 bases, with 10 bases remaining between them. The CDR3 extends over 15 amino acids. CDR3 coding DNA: TGTGCCAGCAGCCAAGACAGGCCAATTACCGGGGAGCTGTTTTTT. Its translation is CASSQDRPITGELFF.

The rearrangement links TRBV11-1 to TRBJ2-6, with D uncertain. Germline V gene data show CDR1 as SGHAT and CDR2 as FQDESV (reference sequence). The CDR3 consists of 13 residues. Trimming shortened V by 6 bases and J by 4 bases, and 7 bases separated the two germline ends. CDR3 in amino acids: CASRPGGANVLTF. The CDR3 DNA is TGTGCCAGCAGGCCCGGCGGGGCCAACGTCCTGACTTTC. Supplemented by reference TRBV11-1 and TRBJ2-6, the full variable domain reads EAEVAQSPRYKITEKSQAVAFWCDPISGHATLYWYRQILGQGPELLVQFQDESVVDDSQLPKDRFSAERLKGVDSTLKIQPAELGDSAMYLCASRPGGANVLTFGAGSRLTVL.

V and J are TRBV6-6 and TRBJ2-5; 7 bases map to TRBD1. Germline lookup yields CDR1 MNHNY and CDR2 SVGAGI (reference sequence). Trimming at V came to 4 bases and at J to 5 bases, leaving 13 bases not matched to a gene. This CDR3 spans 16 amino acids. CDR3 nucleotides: TGTGCCAGCAGTTCCAGAGACAGGGCTCCCGGGGAGACCCAGTACTTC. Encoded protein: CASSSRDRAPGETQYF.

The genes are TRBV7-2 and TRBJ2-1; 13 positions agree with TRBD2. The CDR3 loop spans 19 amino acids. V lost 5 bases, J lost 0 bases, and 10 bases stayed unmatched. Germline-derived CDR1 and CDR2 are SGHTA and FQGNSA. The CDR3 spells CASSGPGLAGITSYNEQFF. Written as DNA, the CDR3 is TGTGCCAGCAGCGGGCCGGGACTAGCGGGAATAACCTCCTACAATGAGCAGTTCTTC.

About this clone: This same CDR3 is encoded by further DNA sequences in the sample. CDR3 residues: CASSVGLQETQYF. For the CDR3, the DNA is TGCGCCAGCAGCGTGGGACTCCAAGAGACCCAGTACTTC. The V gene is TRBV5-1, the J gene TRBJ2-5; D perhaps matches TRBD2 (6 bases). The germline V gene has CDR1 SGHRS and CDR2 YFSETQ. This CDR3 has 13 residues. Trimming removed 4 bases from V and 1 base from J, with 8 bases in between.

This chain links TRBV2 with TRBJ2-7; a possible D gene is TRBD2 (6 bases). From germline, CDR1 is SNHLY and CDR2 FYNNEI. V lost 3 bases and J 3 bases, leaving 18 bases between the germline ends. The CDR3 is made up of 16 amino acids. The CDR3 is CASSDGAGPSFYEQYF. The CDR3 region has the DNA TGTGCCAGCAGTGACGGCGCGGGACCATCTTTCTACGAGCAGTACTTC.

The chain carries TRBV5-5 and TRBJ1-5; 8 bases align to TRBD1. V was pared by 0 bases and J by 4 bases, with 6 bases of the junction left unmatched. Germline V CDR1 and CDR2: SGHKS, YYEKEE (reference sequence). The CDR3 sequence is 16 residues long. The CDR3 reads CASSLEGTGRNQPQHF. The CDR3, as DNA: TGTGCCAGCAGCTTGGAAGGGACAGGCCGTAATCAGCCCCAGCATTTT.

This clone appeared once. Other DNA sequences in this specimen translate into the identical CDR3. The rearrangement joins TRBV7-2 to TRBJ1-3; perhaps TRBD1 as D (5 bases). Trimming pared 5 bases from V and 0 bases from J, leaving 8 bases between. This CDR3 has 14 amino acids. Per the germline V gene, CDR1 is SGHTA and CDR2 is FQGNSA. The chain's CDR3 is CASSRGSSGNTIYF. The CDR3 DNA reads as TGTGCCAGCAGCCGGGGGAGCTCTGGAAACACCATATATTTT.

As DNA, the CDR3 is TGTGCCTGTCGCGACCAGACTAACACCGGGGAGCTGTTTTTT. The encoded protein is CACRDQTNTGELFF. The chain recombines TRBV10-3 with TRBJ2-2, with D unresolved. Germline V lookup: CDR1 ENHRY, CDR2 SYGVKD. The CDR3 runs to 14 residues. Trimming removed 11 bases at V and 2 bases at J, with 15 bases between.

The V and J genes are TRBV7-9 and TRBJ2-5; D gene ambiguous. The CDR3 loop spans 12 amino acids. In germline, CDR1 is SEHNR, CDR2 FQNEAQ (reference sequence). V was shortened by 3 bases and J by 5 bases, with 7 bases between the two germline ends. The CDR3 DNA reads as TGTGCCAGCAGCTTTGATGTGGAGACCCAGTACTTC. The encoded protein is CASSFDVETQYF.

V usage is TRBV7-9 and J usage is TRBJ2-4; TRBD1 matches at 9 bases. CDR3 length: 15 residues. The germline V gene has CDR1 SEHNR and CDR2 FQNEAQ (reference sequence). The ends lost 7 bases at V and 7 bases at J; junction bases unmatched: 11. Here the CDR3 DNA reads TGTGCCAGCACCCTGGGACAGGGAGTGGGGAACATTCAGTACTTC. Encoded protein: CASTLGQGVGNIQYF. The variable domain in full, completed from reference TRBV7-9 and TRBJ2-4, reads DTGVSQNPRHKITKRGQNVTFRCDPISEHNRLYWYRQTLGQGPEFLTYFQNEAQLEKSRLLSDRFSAERPKGSFSTLEIQRTEQGDSAMYLCASTLGQGVGNIQYFGAGTRLSVL.

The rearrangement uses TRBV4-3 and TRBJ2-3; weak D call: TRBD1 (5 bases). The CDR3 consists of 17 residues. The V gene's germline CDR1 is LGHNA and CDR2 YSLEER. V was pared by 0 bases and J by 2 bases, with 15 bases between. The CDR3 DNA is TGCGCCAGCAGCCAAGATTACAGGCAGGGATCCACAGATACGCAGTATTTT. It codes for CASSQDYRQGSTDTQYF.

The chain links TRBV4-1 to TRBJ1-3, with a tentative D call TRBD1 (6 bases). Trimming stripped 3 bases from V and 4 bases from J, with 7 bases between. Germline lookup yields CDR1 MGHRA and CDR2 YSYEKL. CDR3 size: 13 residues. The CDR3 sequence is CASSQDSGNTIYF. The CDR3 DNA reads TGCGCCAGCAGCCAGGACAGCGGAAACACCATATATTTT.

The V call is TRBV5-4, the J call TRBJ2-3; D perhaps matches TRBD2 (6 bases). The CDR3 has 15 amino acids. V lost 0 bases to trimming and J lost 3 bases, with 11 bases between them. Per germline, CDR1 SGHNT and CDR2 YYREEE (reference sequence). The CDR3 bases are TGTGCCAGCAGCTTGGGGAGGGCCGTTACAGATACGCAGTATTTT. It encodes CASSLGRAVTDTQYF.

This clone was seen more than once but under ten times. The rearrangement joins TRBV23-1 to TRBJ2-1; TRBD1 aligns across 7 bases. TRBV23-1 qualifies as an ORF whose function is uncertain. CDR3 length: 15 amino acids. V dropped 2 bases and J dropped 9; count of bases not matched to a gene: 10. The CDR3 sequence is CASSQPIDRDTEQFF. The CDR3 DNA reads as TGCGCCAGCAGTCAACCGATCGACAGGGACACTGAGCAGTTCTTC.

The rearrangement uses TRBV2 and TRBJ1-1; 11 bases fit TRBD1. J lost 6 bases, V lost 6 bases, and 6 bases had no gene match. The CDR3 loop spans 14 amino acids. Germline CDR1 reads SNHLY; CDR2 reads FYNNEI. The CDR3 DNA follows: TGTGCCAGCAGCCTGGACAGGGGGCCCTCTGAAGCTTTCTTT. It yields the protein CASSLDRGPSEAFF.